This T cell receptor (beta chain) is from a study of blood T cell repertoires in COVID-19. The overall study: From T cells, B-cell-depleted T cells, or PBMCs came the material, which was cDNA or gDNA.

The data were produced by immunoSEQ multiplex PCR, yet TCRdb's version contains in-frame clones alone and is incomplete. Of about 270,000 clones listed, about 89% are singletons. Germline CDR1 is MNHEY and CDR2 is SMNVEV (reference sequence). V trimming: 6 bases; J trimming: 3 bases; junction bases outside the gene matches: 8. This CDR3 has 15 amino acids. Sequencing was performed on peripheral blood. The source of this sequence is a woman aged 60-75 years who had recovered from COVID-19. The V gene is TRBV27, the J gene TRBJ2-5; 9 bases fit TRBD1. The CDR3 coding sequence is TGTGCCAGCAGAACCCGTCGGACAGGGGAAGAGACCCAGTACTTC. Translation: CASRTRRTGEETQYF.